This is a list of T cell receptor beta chains from one sample in a study of long-term antiretroviral therapy in people with HIV. The method was immunoSEQ multiplex PCR; TCRdb's version includes in-frame clones alone and lacks a portion of them. The sample consists of roughly 39,000 clones, less than 90% of them appearing once. The sample was unsorted PBMCs, taken just before starting antiretroviral therapy. The receptors originated from a woman aged 18-29 years with HIV. The CDR3 runs from the conserved cysteine through the conserved F or W. The D gene is left open where the match is weak. A row's size may be missing; if present it is once, few, many or a size class.

abundance: NA; j_gene: TRBJ2-7; d_gene: NA; v_gene: TRBV6-6; CDR3nt: TGTGCCAGCAGTTACCATTTGGGCAGTCCCCCTTACGAGCAGTACTTC; CDR3aa: CASSYHLGSPPYEQYF
abundance: NA; j_gene: TRBJ1-2; d_gene: NA; v_gene: TRBV9; CDR3nt: TGTGCCAGCAGCGCCCAGGGCGACTATGGCTACACCTTC; CDR3aa: CASSAQGDYGYTF
abundance: NA; j_gene: TRBJ1-5; d_gene: TRBD1; v_gene: TRBV19; CDR3nt: TGTGCCAGTAGCCTACGGTGGACAGGGGTGTTTCAGCCCCAGCATTTT; CDR3aa: CASSLRWTGVFQPQHF
abundance: NA; j_gene: TRBJ2-7; d_gene: NA; v_gene: TRBV18; CDR3nt: TGTGCCAGCTCACCGGGCCCTAGCTCCTACGAGCAGTACTTC; CDR3aa: CASSPGPSSYEQYF
abundance: NA; j_gene: TRBJ2-5; d_gene: NA; v_gene: TRBV28; CDR3nt: TGTGCCAGCAGTTCCGACATCTTACAAGAGACCCAGTACTTC; CDR3aa: CASSSDILQETQYF
abundance: NA; j_gene: TRBJ2-1; d_gene: NA; v_gene: TRBV7-2; CDR3nt: TGTGCCAGCAGCTTAGCTTTGCTGTACAATGAGCAGTTCTTC; CDR3aa: CASSLALLYNEQFF
abundance: NA; j_gene: TRBJ2-5; d_gene: NA; v_gene: TRBV18; CDR3nt: TGTGCCAGCTCACCGGCGAGAGTTGTGGTAGCCAGGGCTTTTGAGACCCAGTACTTC; CDR3aa: CASSPARVVVARAFETQYF
abundance: NA; j_gene: TRBJ2-5; d_gene: TRBD1; v_gene: TRBV5-4; CDR3nt: TGTGCCAGCAGCCCCGGGACAGGGGCCCGGGAGACCCAGTACTTC; CDR3aa: CASSPGTGARETQYF
abundance: NA; j_gene: TRBJ1-1; d_gene: NA; v_gene: TRBV19; CDR3nt: TGTGCCAGTAGTATAGTCCCGGGGGTATCGACTGAAGCTTTCTTT; CDR3aa: CASSIVPGVSTEAFF
abundance: few; j_gene: TRBJ1-3; d_gene: TRBD1; v_gene: TRBV7-3; CDR3nt: TGTGCCAGCAGCCCCGGGACAGCCTCTGGAAACACCATATATTTT; CDR3aa: CASSPGTASGNTIYF
abundance: few; j_gene: TRBJ1-5; d_gene: NA; v_gene: TRBV19; CDR3nt: TGTGCCAGTAGTATTCGGCCAGTTAGCAATCAGCCCCAGCATTTT; CDR3aa: CASSIRPVSNQPQHF
abundance: NA; j_gene: TRBJ2-2; d_gene: TRBD1; v_gene: TRBV11-2; CDR3nt: TGTGCCAGCAGCTTTGGGACAGGGGCGAACACCGGGGAGCTGTTTTTT; CDR3aa: CASSFGTGANTGELFF
abundance: NA; j_gene: TRBJ2-1; d_gene: NA; v_gene: TRBV18; CDR3nt: TGTGCCAGCTCACCACGTGGAGTGAACAATGAGCAGTTCTTC; CDR3aa: CASSPRGVNNEQFF
abundance: NA; j_gene: TRBJ2-5; d_gene: NA; v_gene: TRBV5-1; CDR3nt: TGCGCCAGCAGCTTGCGGACAGTCCAAGAGACCCAGTACTTC; CDR3aa: CASSLRTVQETQYF
abundance: NA; j_gene: TRBJ2-7; d_gene: NA; v_gene: TRBV18; CDR3nt: TGTGCCAGCTCACCCCGCCGGGCTAATCTCTTTCAGTACTTC; CDR3aa: CASSPRRANLFQYF
abundance: NA; j_gene: TRBJ2-3; d_gene: NA; v_gene: TRBV4-2; CDR3nt: TGTGCCAGCAGCCAAAGAGAGGCCCTACCTACGCAGTATTTT; CDR3aa: CASSQREALPTQYF
abundance: NA; j_gene: TRBJ2-7; d_gene: TRBD1; v_gene: TRBV28; CDR3nt: TGTGCCAGCAGTTTGACTGCCGGACAGGGCTACGAGCAGTACTTC; CDR3aa: CASSLTAGQGYEQYF
abundance: NA; j_gene: TRBJ1-1; d_gene: NA; v_gene: TRBV2; CDR3nt: TGTGCCAGCAGGTACGCGGCGAACACTGAAGCTTTCTTT; CDR3aa: CASRYAANTEAFF
abundance: NA; j_gene: TRBJ2-1; d_gene: NA; v_gene: TRBV7-6; CDR3nt: TGTGCCAGCAGCTTAGGCGGTGGCATCTACAATGAGCAGTTCTTC; CDR3aa: CASSLGGGIYNEQFF
abundance: NA; j_gene: TRBJ2-3; d_gene: NA; v_gene: TRBV5-1; CDR3nt: TGCGCCAGCAGCTTGACAGGGACTAGCACAGATACGCAGTATTTT; CDR3aa: CASSLTGTSTDTQYF
abundance: NA; j_gene: TRBJ1-5; d_gene: NA; v_gene: TRBV2; CDR3nt: TGTGCCAGCAGTGCTAGAGGGGGGGCGTATGAGGATCAGCCCCAGCATTTT; CDR3aa: CASSARGGAYEDQPQHF
abundance: NA; j_gene: TRBJ2-3; d_gene: NA; v_gene: TRBV7-2; CDR3nt: TGTGCCAGCGAAACCTTTTCAGATACGCAGTATTTT; CDR3aa: CASETFSDTQYF
abundance: NA; j_gene: TRBJ2-4; d_gene: TRBD1; v_gene: TRBV11-2; CDR3nt: TGTGCCAGCAGCCCAACTAACAGGGGGGAAAACATTCAGTACTTC; CDR3aa: CASSPTNRGENIQYF
abundance: NA; j_gene: TRBJ2-5; d_gene: NA; v_gene: TRBV27; CDR3nt: TGTGCCAGCAGTTTATCGCCGGACGGGGAGACCCAGTACTTC; CDR3aa: CASSLSPDGETQYF
abundance: NA; j_gene: TRBJ2-2; d_gene: NA; v_gene: TRBV11-2; CDR3nt: TGTGCCAGCAGCTTAGCGGTCGGGAGAGGTCAAAACGGGGAGCTGTTTTTT; CDR3aa: CASSLAVGRGQNGELFF
abundance: NA; j_gene: TRBJ2-7; d_gene: NA; v_gene: TRBV11-2; CDR3nt: TGTGCCAGCAGCCACCCCGACAGGTTTGTTTCCTACGAGCAGTACTTC; CDR3aa: CASSHPDRFVSYEQYF
abundance: NA; j_gene: TRBJ2-1; d_gene: TRBD2; v_gene: TRBV27; CDR3nt: TGTGCAAGCGGGGTTAGCTCCTACAATGAGCAGTTCTTC; CDR3aa: CASGVSSYNEQFF
abundance: few; j_gene: TRBJ1-1; d_gene: NA; v_gene: TRBV5-1; CDR3nt: TGCGCCAGCGCCCCGAGAGAAATGAACACTGAAGCTTTCTTT; CDR3aa: CASAPREMNTEAFF
abundance: NA; j_gene: TRBJ2-2; d_gene: NA; v_gene: TRBV4-1; CDR3nt: TGCGCCAGCAGCTCCCAAGGGAGGGAGCTGTTTTTT; CDR3aa: CASSSQGRELFF
abundance: NA; j_gene: TRBJ2-7; d_gene: NA; v_gene: TRBV2; CDR3nt: TGTGCCAGCAGTGGGCAGCGGTCCTACGAGCAGTACTTC; CDR3aa: CASSGQRSYEQYF
abundance: NA; j_gene: TRBJ2-1; d_gene: TRBD1; v_gene: TRBV4-1; CDR3nt: TGCGCCAGCAGCCAAGACCCGGGACAGGGGTCAGCACCAACAGAGCAGTTCTTC; CDR3aa: CASSQDPGQGSAPTEQFF
abundance: NA; j_gene: TRBJ2-7; d_gene: TRBD2; v_gene: TRBV19; CDR3nt: TGTGCCAGTAGTACGGGACTAGCGGGATCCTACGAGCAGTACTTC; CDR3aa: CASSTGLAGSYEQYF
abundance: once; j_gene: TRBJ1-1; d_gene: NA; v_gene: TRBV6-5; CDR3nt: TGTGCCAGCAGTTACTCGAGTGCAGCGGTTTTCTTT; CDR3aa: CASSYSSAAVFF
abundance: few; j_gene: TRBJ1-1; d_gene: NA; v_gene: TRBV28; CDR3nt: TGTGCCAGCACTAACCTGGGCGGGAGAACTGAAGCTTTCTTT; CDR3aa: CASTNLGGRTEAFF
abundance: NA; j_gene: TRBJ2-3; d_gene: NA; v_gene: TRBV9; CDR3nt: TGTGCCAGCAGCTCCGGCAGCCGCACAGATACGCAGTATTTT; CDR3aa: CASSSGSRTDTQYF
abundance: NA; j_gene: TRBJ2-2; d_gene: NA; v_gene: TRBV4-3; CDR3nt: TGCGCCAGCAGCCAAGGTATCCCCGGGGAGTACGCCGGGGAGCTGTTTTTT; CDR3aa: CASSQGIPGEYAGELFF
abundance: NA; j_gene: TRBJ2-2; d_gene: NA; v_gene: TRBV11-3; CDR3nt: TGTGCCAGCAGCTTAGTGCGGACCGGGGAGCTGTTTTTT; CDR3aa: CASSLVRTGELFF
abundance: once; j_gene: TRBJ1-1; d_gene: NA; v_gene: TRBV25-1; CDR3nt: TGTGCCAGCAGTGACCCCTCGAACACTGAAGCTTTCTTT; CDR3aa: CASSDPSNTEAFF
abundance: NA; j_gene: TRBJ1-5; d_gene: NA; v_gene: TRBV27; CDR3nt: TGTGCCAGCAGTCCCCAATCGGGGCCCCTGGGGCCCCAGCATTTT; CDR3aa: CASSPQSGPLGPQHF
abundance: NA; j_gene: TRBJ1-2; d_gene: NA; v_gene: TRBV27; CDR3nt: TGTGCCAGCAGTTTAGGGGGCGGTAACTATGGCTACACCTTC; CDR3aa: CASSLGGGNYGYTF
abundance: NA; j_gene: TRBJ2-7; d_gene: TRBD1; v_gene: TRBV27; CDR3nt: TGTGCCAGCACCGAGGGGACAGGGTCCGAGCAGTACTTC; CDR3aa: CASTEGTGSEQYF
abundance: once; j_gene: TRBJ2-3; d_gene: NA; v_gene: TRBV4-1; CDR3nt: TGCGCCAGCAGCCAAGTGGGGGCAGGCGCAGATACGCAGTATTTT; CDR3aa: CASSQVGAGADTQYF
abundance: few; j_gene: TRBJ1-4; d_gene: NA; v_gene: TRBV19; CDR3nt: TGTGCCAGTAGTATCCGACGGGCGGATGAAAAACTGTTTTTT; CDR3aa: CASSIRRADEKLFF
abundance: NA; j_gene: TRBJ2-7; d_gene: TRBD1; v_gene: TRBV28; CDR3nt: TGTGCCAGCAATCCGAGAGGGACAGGGCACTACGAGCAGTACTTC; CDR3aa: CASNPRGTGHYEQYF